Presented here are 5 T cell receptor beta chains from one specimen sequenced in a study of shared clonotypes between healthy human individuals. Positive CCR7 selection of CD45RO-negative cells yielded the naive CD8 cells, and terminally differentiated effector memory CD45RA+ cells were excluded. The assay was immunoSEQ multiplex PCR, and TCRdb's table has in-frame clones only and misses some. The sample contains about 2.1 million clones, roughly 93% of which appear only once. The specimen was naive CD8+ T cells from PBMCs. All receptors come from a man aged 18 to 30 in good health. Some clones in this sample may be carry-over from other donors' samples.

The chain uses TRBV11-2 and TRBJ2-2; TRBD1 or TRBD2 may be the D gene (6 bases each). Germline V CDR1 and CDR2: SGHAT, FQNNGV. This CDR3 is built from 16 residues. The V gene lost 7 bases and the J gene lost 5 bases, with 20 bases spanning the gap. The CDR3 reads CASTPSRGRWTGELFF. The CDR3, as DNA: TGTGCCAGCACCCCGTCTCGGGGGCGATGGACCGGGGAGCTGTTTTTT.

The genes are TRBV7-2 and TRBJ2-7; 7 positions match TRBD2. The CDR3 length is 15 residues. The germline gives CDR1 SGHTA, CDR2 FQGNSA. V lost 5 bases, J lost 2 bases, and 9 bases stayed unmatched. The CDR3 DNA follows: TGTGCCAGCAGCCCGGGGGGTGCGCCGACCTACGAGCAGTACTTC. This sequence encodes CASSPGGAPTYEQYF.

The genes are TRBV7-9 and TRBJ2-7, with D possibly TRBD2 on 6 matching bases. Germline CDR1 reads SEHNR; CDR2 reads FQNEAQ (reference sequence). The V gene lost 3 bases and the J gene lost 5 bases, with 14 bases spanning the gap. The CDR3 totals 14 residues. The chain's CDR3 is CASSFGGPSDEQYF. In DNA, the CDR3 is TGTGCCAGCAGCTTTGGAGGGCCTAGCGACGAGCAGTACTTC.

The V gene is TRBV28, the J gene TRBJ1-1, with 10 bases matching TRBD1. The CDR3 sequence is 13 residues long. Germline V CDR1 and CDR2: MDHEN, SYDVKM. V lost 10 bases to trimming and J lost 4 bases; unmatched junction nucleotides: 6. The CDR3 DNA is TGTGCCACTAGGACAGGGGGGATCACTGAAGCTTTCTTT. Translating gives CATRTGGITEAFF.

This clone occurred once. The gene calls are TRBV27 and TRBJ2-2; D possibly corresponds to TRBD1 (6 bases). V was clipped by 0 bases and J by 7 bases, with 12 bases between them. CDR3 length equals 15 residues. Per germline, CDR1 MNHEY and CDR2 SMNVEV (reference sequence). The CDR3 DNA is TGTGCCAGCAGTTTATCGTCAGGGGTCTACGGGGAGCTGTTTTTT. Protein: CASSLSSGVYGELFF.